This TCR beta chain is from a study of blood T cell repertoires in COVID-19. Study at large: The samples span acute and convalescent COVID-19 from the United States, Italy and Spain. Sources were T cells, B-cell-depleted T cells, or PBMCs; the material itself was cDNA or gDNA.

As handled by the study authors: It was from reference gene primer amplification that nucleated cell counts were estimated. Profiled with immunoSEQ multiplex PCR; TCRdb holds only in-frame clones, not every one. The D gene and trimming were derived from the DNA, and the V and J assignments and clone size from that table. The sample records 300,000 to 400,000 clones, under 95% being singletons. The CDR3 consists of 15 residues. Trimming cost V 4 bases and J 1 base; bases outside gene matches: 4. Germline V lookup: CDR1 SGHKS, CDR2 YYEKEE (reference sequence). Sequenced: peripheral blood. This receptor was obtained from a woman aged 18-29 years who had recovered from COVID-19. The rearrangement joins TRBV5-5 to TRBJ2-2; 7 bases fit TRBD2. CDR3: CASSRPSGNTGELFF. The CDR3 DNA follows: TGTGCCAGCAGCCGGCCTAGCGGGAACACCGGGGAGCTGTTTTTT. Supplemented by reference TRBV5-5 and TRBJ2-2, the full variable domain reads DAGVTQSPTHLIKTRGQQVTLRCSPISGHKSVSWYQQVLGQGPQFIFQYYEKEERGRGNFPDRFSARQFPNYSSELNVNALLLGDSALYLCASSRPSGNTGELFFGEGSRLTVL.